This is a list of T cell receptor beta chains from one sample in a study of metastatic and nonmetastatic thyroid tumors. TCRdb re-analyzed the PCR reads through MiXCR. The data hold about 21,000 clones, with approximately 32% observed a single time. Sample: adjacent normal tissue. These receptors came from a female donor with papillary thyroid cancer or a benign thyroid nodule (not recorded which). Some clones in this sample may be carry-over from other donors' samples. The CDR3 runs from the conserved cysteine through the conserved F or W. D genes are given only for firm matches. Only some rows state a clone size, as once, few, many or a class for expanded clones.

size	V	J	D	DNA	CDR3
few	TRBV11-2	TRBJ2-7	-	TGTGCCAGCAGCTTAGGGGGGCTGGGCCCATGGACCTACGAGCAGTACTTC	CASSLGGLGPWTYEQYF
-	TRBV10-3	TRBJ2-3	TRBD2	TGTGCCATCAGTGAGTCTAGGAATAGCGGGGTTAAAGATACGCAGTATTTT	CAISESRNSGVKDTQYF
many	TRBV6-2/TRBV6-3	TRBJ1-4	-	TGTGCCAGCAGTTACGGTTACCGTCAGGGGATCCCTGAAAAACTGTTTTTT	CASSYGYRQGIPEKLFF
-	TRBV6-1	TRBJ1-2	-	TGTGCCAGCAGTGAAGGGGTGGGGCCTGCAACCTATGGCTACACCTTC	CASSEGVGPATYGYTF
medium-sized	TRBV11-3	TRBJ2-3	TRBD1	TGTGCCAGCAGCTTGGGACAGGGGGGCACAGATACGCAGTATTTT	CASSLGQGGTDTQYF
few	TRBV27	TRBJ2-7	-	TGTGCCAGCAGTTCTCCAGGCTATAGCTCCTACGAGCAGTACTTC	CASSSPGYSSYEQYF
-	TRBV12-3/TRBV12-4	TRBJ1-2	-	TGTGCCAGCAGCCCTGGGGAGGTGGATGGCTACACCTTC	CASSPGEVDGYTF
medium-sized	TRBV6-1	TRBJ1-5	-	TGTGCCAGCAGCGAGAACAGGGTCAATCAGCCCCAGCATTTT	CASSENRVNQPQHF
few	TRBV6-1	TRBJ2-7	TRBD2	TGTGCCAGCAGGGGACTAGCCGGCTCCTACGAGCAGTACTTC	CASRGLAGSYEQYF
-	TRBV10-3	TRBJ2-1	-	TGTGCCATCAGAGGGGAGGACGGGAGCTCCTACAATGAGCAGTTCTTC	CAIRGEDGSSYNEQFF
-	TRBV7-8	TRBJ2-2	-	TGTGCCAGCAGCTCAGGTCGTACAGGGAAAACCGGGGGGCTGTTTTTT	CASSSGRTGKTGGLFF
medium-sized	TRBV6-1	TRBJ1-2	-	TGTGCCAGCAGTGAAGTTTCAAAGGGGATCTATGGCTACACCTTC	CASSEVSKGIYGYTF
few	TRBV6-5	TRBJ1-2	TRBD1	TGTGCCAGCAGTTACGACAGGGCTGGCTACACCTTC	CASSYDRAGYTF
-	TRBV12-3/TRBV12-4	TRBJ2-7	-	TGTGCCAGCAGTCGAACCACCTTGGAGCAGTACTTC	CASSRTTLEQYF
many	TRBV7-8	TRBJ2-3	TRBD1	TGTGCCAGCAGCTCGACAGGGAGAACAGATACGCAGTATTTT	CASSSTGRTDTQYF
-	TRBV19	TRBJ1-6	TRBD1	TGTGCCAGTAGTATCCGACAGGGCTGGAATAATTCACCCCTCCACTTT	CASSIRQGWNNSPLHF
-	TRBV6-1	TRBJ1-6	-	TGTGCCAGCAGTGACTGGCCGAATTCACCCCTGAACTTC	CASSDWPNSPLNF